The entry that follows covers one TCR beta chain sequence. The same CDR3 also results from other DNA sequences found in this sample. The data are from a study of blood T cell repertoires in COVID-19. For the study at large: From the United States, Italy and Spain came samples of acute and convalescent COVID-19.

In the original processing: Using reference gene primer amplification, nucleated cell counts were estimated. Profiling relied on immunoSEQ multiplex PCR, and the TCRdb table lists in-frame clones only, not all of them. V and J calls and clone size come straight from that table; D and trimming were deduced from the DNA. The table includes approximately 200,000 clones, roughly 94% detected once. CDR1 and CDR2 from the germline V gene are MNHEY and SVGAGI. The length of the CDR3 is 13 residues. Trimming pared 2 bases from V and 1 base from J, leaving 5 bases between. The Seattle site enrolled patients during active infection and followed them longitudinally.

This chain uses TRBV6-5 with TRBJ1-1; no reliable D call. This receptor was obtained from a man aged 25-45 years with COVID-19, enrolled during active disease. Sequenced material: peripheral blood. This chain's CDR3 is CASSYGRNTEAFF. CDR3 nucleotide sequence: TGTGCCAGCAGTTACGGCCGGAACACTGAAGCTTTCTTT.